The entry below gives a single T cell receptor (beta chain) sequence along with its context. The specificity of this receptor is unknown. No base quality information exists; no much larger clone differs at one position. The CDR3, from cysteine to phenylalanine, totals 14 residues. Just CDR3 DNA is preserved here, 42 bases in frame from base 1. At the junction V is shortened by 6 bases and J by 5 bases, with 16 bases in between. In the germline V gene, CDR1 corresponds to MDHEN and CDR2 to SYDVKM. The data originate from a study of shared T cell receptors in the human thymus (dated by TCRdb to 2020 to 2023). For the wider study: The study examined how self-reactive, shared T-cell receptor alpha chains are generated in the human thymus.

The receptor library was made with the immunoSEQ multiplex PCR assay. In its TCRdb copy, this immuneACCESS table keeps in-frame sequences only and misses some clones. Where compared with another copy, unresolved V genes explain less than half of these, and the others have no known cause. The sample has some 760,000 clones on record, approximately 85% of them singletons. Over 0.008% of the sample is held by the ten biggest clonotypes. These sequences were also reported in another study, on human thymus T cells. The second paper states: The donors were immunologically healthy infants in Finland who had open corrective cardiac surgery for congenital heart defects. Thymus tissue was collected as surgical resects that were removed during corrective cardiac surgery. Both the thymic and the peripheral blood repertoires appeared to show biased V and J gene segment usage. According to the related research, thymic TCR repertoires were highly overlapping among unrelated individuals. The study described the TCR alpha and beta repertoires in fewer than 10 infant thymus samples and a few matching peripheral blood samples. The infant donors were roughly 7 to 244 days old, and the cohort included six or seven males and a couple of females. Thymocytes were freed from the tissue by mechanical means and kept at -70 degrees C as pellets of roughly 8.5-31 million cells. A QIAsymphony instrument was used to extract genomic DNA from frozen cell pellets. The immunoSEQ multiplex PCR assay was used to amplify the TCRB and TCRAD loci from a standardized amount of quality-controlled genomic DNA. The V(D)J region was spanned by amplicons of a length sufficient to cover the CDR3 and to identify V and J genes. The commercial immunoSEQ service was used to sequence amplicons on an Illumina platform. Primer bias and sequencing errors were corrected using previously described methods, and TCRAD and TCRB definitions followed the IMGT database. immunoSEQ Analyzer 3.0 and VDJTools were used for repertoire analysis, which covered basic statistics, V/J segment usage, diversity estimates, rarefaction and pairwise overlap. Chao1, ChaoE, Efron-Thisted, Shannon and inverse Simpson indices were used to estimate diversity, which was also estimated on datasets down-sampled to the smallest sample. For repertoire overlap, CDR3 nucleotide sequence, V gene and J gene had to match strictly, and clustering was done by Jaccard-based multidimensional scaling. Thymus samples yielded on average approximately 840,000 unique TCRB clonotypes, compared with 75,000 to 85,000 from blood samples.

The sequence was obtained from a girl under two years old with a congenital heart defect. Donor details come from another sample of the same person, matched by shared clones. Sequencing was carried out using thymocytes. The chain is encoded by TRBV28 joined to TRBJ1-2; TRBD1 is a weak D gene call, 6 bases matching. The DNA is TGTGCCAGCAGCGACTCCGGGACAAAATATGGCTACACCTTC. This translates into CASSDSGTKYGYTF.